The text below deals with one T cell receptor beta chain. Clones were sequenced by immunoSEQ multiplex PCR, and TCRdb holds only the in-frame ones, with some missing. The data hold around 310,000 clones, with roughly 86% observed a single time. Everyone who took part was roughly 18 to 89 years old, and they came from about 25 US areas. The study assigned cohorts using participant-reported clinical history. Donors in Cohort 3 counted as recovered after two negative PCRs, clearance, or symptom resolution. The data derive from a study of blood T cell repertoires in COVID-19. In the study overall: PBMCs, B-cell-depleted T cells, or T cells were the source of the cDNA or gDNA that made up the material.

The germline V gene encodes CDR1 SGHRS and CDR2 YFSETQ. Deletions cut 0 bases from V and 7 bases from J, with 16 bases between. The CDR3 spans 16 residues. Sequenced: PBMCs or T cells enriched from blood (not recorded which). The rearrangement links TRBV5-1 to TRBJ1-4, with D maybe TRBD1 (6 bases). This clonotype was obtained from a woman in her twenties or thirties who had recovered from COVID-19. The CDR3 region has the DNA TGCGCCAGCAGCTTGGAGTATTCGGCCAGGGGTGAAAAACTGTTTTTT. It yields the protein CASSLEYSARGEKLFF.